Following are 17 T cell receptor beta chains from one sample sequenced in a study of blood T cell repertoires in COVID-19 (dated by TCRdb to the early 2020s). The library relied on the immunoSEQ multiplex PCR assay. TCRdb carries this immuneACCESS record with in-frame sequences only. Its versions omit some clonotypes, under half of them owing to an unresolved V gene in the studies checked, with the rest unexplained. Across this sample there are roughly 64,000 clones, with approximately 84% seen only once. The ten most abundant clones make up 3% to 3.5% of the sample. Sequenced input: peripheral blood. These receptors were collected from a man aged 50-59 years with active COVID-19.

The chain uses TRBV19 and TRBJ2-7; weak D call: TRBD2 (6 bases). The CDR3 is 15 amino acids. Trimming removed 4 bases from V and 2 bases from J, with 15 bases in between. CDR1 is LNHDA, CDR2 SQIVND, per germline (reference sequence). CDR3 sequence: CASSTNEAGTYEQYF. The CDR3 coding sequence is TGTGCCAGTAGTACAAATGAGGCGGGAACCTACGAGCAGTACTTC.

The gene calls are TRBV7-2 and TRBJ1-1, with a weak D call TRBD1 (5 bases). This CDR3 spans 13 amino acids. Trimming cost V 1 base and J 3 bases, with 6 bases left between them. Germline CDR1 and CDR2: SGHTA and FQGNSA. The CDR3 loop is CASSLGQHTEAFF. The CDR3 DNA sequence: TGTGCCAGCAGCTTAGGACAGCACACTGAAGCTTTCTTT.

This chain connects TRBV11-2 to TRBJ2-3, with TRBD2 matching 8 bases. CDR1 SGHAT and CDR2 FQNNGV come from the germline V gene. V was pared by 1 base and J by 2 bases, with 5 bases of the junction left unmatched. The CDR3 runs 16 residues. In DNA, the CDR3 is TGTGCCAGCAGCTTAGGACGGGAGGGGTTCACAGATACGCAGTATTTT. This gives the protein CASSLGREGFTDTQYF. The full variable domain, in which reference TRBV11-2 and TRBJ2-3 provide the parts outside the CDR3, is EAGVAQSPRYKIIEKRQSVAFWCNPISGHATLYWYQQILGQGPKLLIQFQNNGVVDDSQLPKDRFSAERLKGVDSTLKIQPAKLEDSAVYLCASSLGREGFTDTQYFGPGTRLTVL.

This chain joins TRBV6-5 and TRBJ1-5; TRBD1 aligns across 7 bases. With V trimmed by 2 bases and J by 10 bases, 5 bases remained unmatched. CDR3 length: 13 residues. Germline V gene sequence: CDR1 MNHEY, CDR2 SVGAGI. In nucleotides, the CDR3 is TGTGCCAGCAGTTACCGGGACAGAACACCCCAGCATTTT. It yields the protein CASSYRDRTPQHF.

V and J are TRBV25-1 and TRBJ2-1; TRBD2 is a possible D gene (6 bases). Germline-derived CDR1 and CDR2 are MGHDK and SYGVNS. The CDR3 has 15 amino acids. V was pared by 2 bases and J by 3 bases, with 11 bases between. CDR3 DNA: TGTGCCAGCAGTGAAGGGGGTAGCGGCTACAATGAGCAGTTCTTC. Amino acids: CASSEGGSGYNEQFF.

The genes are TRBV23-1 and TRBJ1-2; D gene uncertain. TRBV23-1 is given ORF status, its function remaining uncertain. This CDR3 has 17 residues. The V end lost 0 bases, the J end lost 0 bases, and 14 bases lay between the germline ends. The CDR3 sequence is CASSQSRGYFTNYGYTF. In nucleotides, the CDR3 is TGCGCCAGCAGTCAATCCCGGGGATACTTCACTAACTATGGCTACACCTTC.

This clone was observed once. The chain employs TRBV19 and TRBJ2-1, with D possibly matching TRBD2 (6 bases). V was cut by 8 bases and J by 4 bases, with 15 bases left in between. CDR3 length equals 14 residues. Per germline, CDR1 LNHDA and CDR2 SQIVND (reference sequence). CDR3 protein: CASPEGGRYNEQFF. The CDR3 region has the DNA TGTGCCAGTCCGGAGGGTGGTCGGTACAATGAGCAGTTCTTC. The entire variable domain, with the rest obtained from reference TRBV19 and TRBJ2-1, is as follows: DGGITQSPKYLFRKEGQNVTLSCEQNLNHDAMYWYRQDPGQGLRLIYYSQIVNDFQKGDIAEGYSVSREKKESFPLTVTSAQKNPTAFYLCASPEGGRYNEQFFGPGTRLTVL.

The rearrangement links TRBV30 to TRBJ1-1; 10 bases match TRBD1. The CDR3 has 13 amino acids. V lost 5 bases and J lost 5; bases outside the gene matches: 5. From germline, CDR1 is GTSNPN and CDR2 SVGIG (reference sequence). The CDR3 here is CAWAGTGVTEAFF. CDR3 coding DNA: TGTGCCTGGGCCGGGACAGGGGTTACTGAAGCTTTCTTT.

The gene calls are TRBV6-1 and TRBJ2-7, with 10 positions matching TRBD1. After removal of 1 base from V and 6 bases from J, the junction contained 0 bases not matched to a gene. The CDR3 has 13 residues. CDR1 is MNHNS and CDR2 is SASEGT in the germline V gene. CDR3 in DNA: TGTGCCAGCAGTGAAGGGACAGGGGGCGAGCAGTACTTC. This codes for CASSEGTGGEQYF.

The chain recombines TRBV6-2 or TRBV6-3 with TRBJ2-7; possible D gene TRBD1, 6 bases. The CDR3 sequence is 15 residues long. In germline, CDR1 is MNHEY, CDR2 SVGEGT. V lost 6 bases and J 6 bases, leaving 21 bases between the germline ends. CDR3 DNA: TGTGCCAGCAGCGGCTCTCCGAAACAGGGTCGCGAGCAGTACTTC. Encoded protein: CASSGSPKQGREQYF.

The J gene is TRBJ2-7, the V gene TRBV28, with 14 nucleotides matching TRBD2. This CDR3 is built from 15 residues. In germline, CDR1 is MDHEN, CDR2 SYDVKM. V shed 5 bases and J 3 bases; nucleotides not matched to a gene: 3. In DNA, the CDR3 is TGTGCCAGCAGTCCGGGGACTAGCGGGAGCTACGAGCAGTACTTC. Its protein product is CASSPGTSGSYEQYF.

The rearrangement links TRBV30 to TRBJ1-1, with D maybe TRBD1 (6 bases). The germline CDR1 and CDR2 sequences are GTSNPN and SVGIG (reference sequence). This CDR3 comprises 12 residues. V was clipped by 7 bases and J by 1 base, with 10 bases between them. CDR3 residues: CASGHWNTEAFF. In DNA, the CDR3 is TGTGCCTCGGGACATTGGAACACTGAAGCTTTCTTT.

The chain is built from TRBV9 and TRBJ2-2, with 10 bases lining up with TRBD1. Germline V gene data show CDR1 as SGDLS and CDR2 as YYNGEE. Unmatched junction bases numbered 9, after V lost 4 bases and J lost 6 bases. The CDR3 loop spans 16 amino acids. The CDR3 loop is CASSPRSGQGAGELFF. CDR3 nucleotides: TGTGCCAGCAGCCCCCGGTCCGGACAGGGGGCCGGGGAGCTGTTTTTT.

The chain combines TRBV2 with TRBJ1-1, with 11 bases lining up with TRBD1. The CDR3 covers 13 residues. J lost 6 bases, V lost 8 bases, and 5 bases had no gene match. The germline V gene has CDR1 SNHLY and CDR2 FYNNEI. CDR3: CASQGQGVSEAFF. DNA for the CDR3: TGTGCCAGCCAGGGACAGGGGGTGTCTGAAGCTTTCTTT. Full variable domain (outside the CDR3, taken from reference TRBV2 and TRBJ1-1): EPEVTQTPSHQVTQMGQEVILRCVPISNHLYFYWYRQILGQKVEFLVSFYNNEISEKSEIFDDQFSVERPDGSNFTLKIRSTKLEDSAMYFCASQGQGVSEAFFGQGTRLTVV.

The chain recombines TRBV28 with TRBJ2-7; 7 positions agree with TRBD2. Trimming removed 10 bases from V and 7 bases from J; junction bases left unmatched: 16. The germline gives CDR1 MDHEN, CDR2 SYDVKM. The CDR3 contains 14 residues. Here the CDR3 DNA reads TGTGCCACCTGCGGGGGAGGCAGGGCATGGGAGCAGTACTTC. This encodes CATCGGGRAWEQYF.

This rearrangement joins TRBV10-3 to TRBJ1-2; no definite D call. Deletions cut 6 bases from V and 4 bases from J, with 12 bases between. Per germline, CDR1 ENHRY and CDR2 SYGVKD. The CDR3 sequence is 13 residues long. DNA of the CDR3: TGTGCCATCAGGGCTGGAGTTGGCTATGGCTACACCTTC. Translation gives CAIRAGVGYGYTF.

The rearrangement links TRBV7-2 to TRBJ2-1, with 13 bases that match TRBD2. Per the germline V gene, CDR1 is SGHTA and CDR2 is FQGNSA. CDR3 size: 16 residues. V was clipped by 4 bases and J by 7 bases; unmatched bases: 7. Here the CDR3 reads CASSSWTSGSGNEQFF. The CDR3 bases are TGTGCCAGCAGCTCCTGGACTAGCGGGAGTGGGAATGAGCAGTTCTTC. The full variable domain, rest sourced from reference TRBV7-2 and TRBJ2-1, is GAGVSQSPSNKVTEKGKDVELRCDPISGHTALYWYRQSLGQGLEFLIYFQGNSAPDKSGLPSDRFSAERTGGSVSTLTIQRTQQEDSAVYLCASSSWTSGSGNEQFFGPGTRLTVL.